The 14 T cell receptor beta chains reported below all come from one sample, sequenced in a study of regulatory and conventional T cells in RAG deficiency. Sequencing used immunoSEQ multiplex PCR; TCRdb keeps in-frame clones, though not all of them. The table includes 25,000 to 35,000 clones, roughly 96% detected once. Blood CD4+ CD25-low CD127-high conventional T cells supplied the genomic DNA template. The data also belong to a second study, concerning regulatory T cells. That paper notes: Amplification used 52 TRBV primers and 13 TRBJ primers.

Sample: CD25- CD4+ T cells sorted from blood. The receptor source for this set is a human donor in good health.

V usage is TRBV9 and J usage is TRBJ2-1; unclear D gene. The CDR3 spans 14 residues. Between the trimmed V and J ends, which lost 3 bases and 6 bases, there was a span of 13 bases. Per the germline V gene, CDR1 is SGDLS and CDR2 is YYNGEE. CDR3 loop: CASSGAVSGNEQFF. CDR3 nucleotides: TGTGCCAGCAGCGGGGCCGTGTCAGGCAATGAGCAGTTCTTC.

The chain combines TRBV5-4 with TRBJ2-1, with TRBD2 matching over 7 bases. This CDR3 contains 18 residues. V was pared by 0 bases and J by 6 bases, with 15 bases of the junction left unmatched. Germline CDR1 is SGHNT and CDR2 is YYREEE (reference sequence). Here the CDR3 reads CASSLAGSGLRGSNEQFF. DNA for the CDR3: TGTGCCAGCAGCTTGGCCGGATCGGGACTAAGGGGCTCCAATGAGCAGTTCTTC.

This chain joins TRBV6-4 and TRBJ2-2, with TRBD1 identical over 7 bases. This CDR3 has 14 residues. Germline CDR1 is MRHNA and CDR2 is SNTAGT. The V segment lost 7 bases and the J segment 0 bases; nucleotides outside the gene matches: 2. The CDR3 region has the DNA TGTGCCAGCAAACAGGGGCCGAACACCGGGGAGCTGTTTTTT. Its translation: CASKQGPNTGELFF.

The chain uses TRBV30 and TRBJ1-2; D possibly corresponds to TRBD1 (5 bases). The CDR3 is 15 amino acids. V was clipped by 2 bases and J by 2 bases, with 15 bases between them. CDR1 GTSNPN and CDR2 SVGIG come from the germline V gene (reference sequence). CDR3 sequence (DNA): TGTGCCTGGAGTCTTTCCGGGACTCCAAACTATGGCTACACCTTC. It specifies CAWSLSGTPNYGYTF.

The V gene is TRBV29-1, the J gene TRBJ2-3, with D possibly being TRBD2 (6 bases). Germline V CDR1 and CDR2: SQVTM, ANQGSEA. This CDR3 has 13 amino acids. Trimming left V 6 bases short and J 4 bases short, with 14 bases between. The CDR3: CSVRTPGADTQYF. CDR3 bases: TGCAGCGTCAGAACTCCGGGGGCAGATACGCAGTATTTT.

V usage is TRBV19 and J usage is TRBJ2-7, with D tentatively TRBD1 (6 bases). In germline, CDR1 is LNHDA, CDR2 SQIVND (reference sequence). Trimming took off 9 bases at V and 1 base at J, with 19 bases between the two ends. The CDR3 spans 15 residues. The CDR3 loop reads CASARTGTISYEQYF. CDR3 bases: TGTGCCAGCGCCCGTACCGGGACAATATCCTACGAGCAGTACTTC.

J is TRBJ2-5 and V is TRBV18; D may be TRBD2 (6 bases). The V end was cut by 0 bases, the J end by 8 bases, with 10 bases between. The length of the CDR3 is 13 residues. Germline CDR1 KGHSH, CDR2 LQKENI. The DNA for the CDR3 is TGTGCCAGCTCACCACCGGGAGGCGTTACCCAGTACTTC. Translating gives CASSPPGGVTQYF.

The chain couples TRBV5-1 to TRBJ2-3; 7 bases are shared with TRBD1. This CDR3 is built from 13 residues. Trimming took 7 bases from V and 5 from J; bases not matched to a gene: 7. Germline CDR1 and CDR2: SGHRS and YFSETQ. For the CDR3, the DNA is TGCGCCAGCGCGGACACAGGGGAAGATACGCAGTATTTT. Protein sequence: CASADTGEDTQYF.

The chain combines TRBV30 with TRBJ1-3; maybe TRBD1 (5 bases). The CDR3 is made up of 15 amino acids. Looked up from germline, CDR1 is GTSNPN and CDR2 is SVGIG (reference sequence). Trimming pared 0 bases from V and 1 base from J, leaving 10 bases between. CDR3: CAWSVGRGSGNTIYF. CDR3 nucleotide sequence: TGTGCCTGGAGTGTAGGAAGGGGATCTGGAAACACCATATATTTT.

The CDR3 DNA follows: TGTGCCAGCAGTGAATTAGGGGGGGACGGCAATCAGCCCCAGCATTTT. Translated, it gives CASSELGGDGNQPQHF. This chain links TRBV2 with TRBJ1-5; D is possibly TRBD1 (6 bases). V lost 2 bases and J lost 2, with 13 bases in between. There are 16 residues in the CDR3. Per the germline V gene, CDR1 is SNHLY and CDR2 is FYNNEI. The full variable domain, in which reference TRBV2 and TRBJ1-5 provide the parts outside the CDR3, is EPEVTQTPSHQVTQMGQEVILRCVPISNHLYFYWYRQILGQKVEFLVSFYNNEISEKSEIFDDQFSVERPDGSNFTLKIRSTKLEDSAMYFCASSELGGDGNQPQHFGDGTRLSIL.

The chain employs TRBV30 and TRBJ1-2; TRBD1 is a possible D gene (5 bases). Germline CDR1 and CDR2: GTSNPN and SVGIG (reference sequence). This CDR3 has 14 amino acids. V lost 2 bases, J lost 4 bases, and 14 bases lay in between. For the CDR3, the DNA is TGTGCCTGGAGTAAGGCAGGGACTCCCTATGGCTACACCTTC. Translating gives CAWSKAGTPYGYTF. The full variable domain, its missing parts supplied by reference TRBV30 and TRBJ1-2, is SQTIHQWPATLVQPVGSPLSLECTVEGTSNPNLYWYRQAAGRGLQLLFYSVGIGQISSEVPQNLSASRPQDRQFILSSKKLLLSDSGFYLCAWSKAGTPYGYTFGSGTRLTVV.

This CDR3 is CASRNGQNTEAFF. The CDR3 DNA sequence: TGTGCCAGCAGAAACGGACAGAACACTGAAGCTTTCTTT. The rearrangement uses TRBV6-6 and TRBJ1-1, with D perhaps matching TRBD1 (5 bases). The V gene's germline CDR1 is MNHNY and CDR2 SVGAGI (reference sequence). Trimming removed 6 bases at V and 1 base at J, with 9 bases between. The CDR3 runs 13 residues.

V is TRBV15 and J is TRBJ2-1; TRBD1 matches at 10 bases. Germline V gene data show CDR1 as LNHNV and CDR2 as YYDKDF (reference sequence). The CDR3 runs 15 residues. The J segment lost 7 bases and the V segment lost 5 bases, leaving 8 bases of the junction unmatched. CDR3 sequence: CATSARDRGLNEQFF. CDR3 bases: TGTGCCACCAGCGCCCGGGACAGGGGATTGAATGAGCAGTTCTTC.

This chain joins TRBV30 and TRBJ1-4; 7 bases are shared with TRBD1. From germline, CDR1 is GTSNPN and CDR2 SVGIG (reference sequence). V lost 0 bases and J lost 3; bases outside the gene matches: 10. This CDR3 contains 17 residues. DNA for the CDR3: TGTGCCTGGAGTGTAGGCTGGCTCGGGACAGCTAATGAAAAACTGTTTTTT. Translated, it gives CAWSVGWLGTANEKLFF. Variable domain in full (rest from reference TRBV30 and TRBJ1-4): SQTIHQWPATLVQPVGSPLSLECTVEGTSNPNLYWYRQAAGRGLQLLFYSVGIGQISSEVPQNLSASRPQDRQFILSSKKLLLSDSGFYLCAWSVGWLGTANEKLFFGSGTQLSVL.